A selection of T cell receptor beta chains follows, all from one sample in a study of blood T cell repertoires in COVID-19. Sequenced by immunoSEQ multiplex PCR; TCRdb stores in-frame clones only, minus some. The table has roughly 190,000 clones, approximately 90% seen once. Sequenced sample: PBMCs or T cells enriched from blood (not recorded which). These receptors were taken from a woman between 40 and 55 years old in a cohort exposed to, infected with or recovered from COVID-19 (not recorded which). The CDR3 runs from the conserved cysteine through the conserved F or W. Each record gives: V gene, CDR3 protein.

v_call: TRBV12-3/TRBV12-4; cdr3_aa: CASSLHRFYGYTF
v_call: TRBV6-6; cdr3_aa: CASRPGQDYEQYF
v_call: TRBV6-1; cdr3_aa: CASSAGASSYNSPLHF
v_call: TRBV9; cdr3_aa: CASSVLSQGAGTGELFF
v_call: TRBV6-4; cdr3_aa: CASSLSYNSPLHF
v_call: TRBV18; cdr3_aa: CASSPEGVGEQYF
v_call: TRBV12-3/TRBV12-4; cdr3_aa: CASSDSNYGYTF
v_call: TRBV4-3; cdr3_aa: CASSQGGAETQYF
v_call: TRBV6-5; cdr3_aa: CASKAGTGGNYGYTF
v_call: TRBV27; cdr3_aa: CASGRDNSFAETQYF
v_call: TRBV7-9; cdr3_aa: CASSLATGGVTEAFF
v_call: TRBV2; cdr3_aa: CASMTEGRRNEKLFF
v_call: TRBV9; cdr3_aa: CASSPTGAGNTIYF
v_call: TRBV6-5; cdr3_aa: CASSQGYNYGYTF
v_call: TRBV28; cdr3_aa: CASKYPGAGRKLFF
v_call: TRBV2; cdr3_aa: CASSDRGRGAGGRNEQFF
v_call: TRBV28; cdr3_aa: CASNFGGPPSGGAGSTDTQYF
v_call: TRBV14; cdr3_aa: CASSQGLRNTEAFF
v_call: TRBV19; cdr3_aa: CASSMEQGGSPLHF
v_call: TRBV10-3; cdr3_aa: CAISEQVEGRYGYTF
v_call: TRBV6-2/TRBV6-3; cdr3_aa: CASSYGRRTEAFF
v_call: TRBV10-3; cdr3_aa: CAISDAGGYQETQYF
v_call: TRBV5-1; cdr3_aa: CASSAGLSGGIGEAFF
v_call: TRBV12-3/TRBV12-4; cdr3_aa: CASSLVGVAFF
v_call: TRBV7-2; cdr3_aa: CASSLEFSGGADTQYF
v_call: TRBV6-2/TRBV6-3; cdr3_aa: CASSYPDRGVQPQHF
v_call: TRBV18; cdr3_aa: CASSREGNQPQHF
v_call: TRBV20-1; cdr3_aa: CSASMFSAGARGYNEQFF
v_call: TRBV11-3; cdr3_aa: CASSSGQGWGTEAFF
v_call: TRBV29-1; cdr3_aa: CSAMGRGSELADTQYF
v_call: TRBV27; cdr3_aa: CASSLYSMNTEAFF
v_call: TRBV5-1; cdr3_aa: CASSHGTAEETQYF
v_call: TRBV4-1; cdr3_aa: CASSARQGGTDTQYF
v_call: TRBV29-1; cdr3_aa: CSVEFLTVYNEQFF
v_call: TRBV30; cdr3_aa: CAWGGRGTEAFF
v_call: TRBV7-9; cdr3_aa: CASRNSRVSSDTIYF
v_call: TRBV9; cdr3_aa: CASSATGNRANEKLFF
v_call: TRBV11-3; cdr3_aa: CASSFPGTGYEQYF
v_call: TRBV19; cdr3_aa: CASRRQGRGNQPQHF
v_call: TRBV5-1; cdr3_aa: CASSIGTGSYEQYF
v_call: TRBV5-1; cdr3_aa: CASSLASSGGADTQYF
v_call: TRBV19; cdr3_aa: CASSFLAAHLRYAVPKLAYF
v_call: TRBV5-4; cdr3_aa: CASSLRTGRDNEKLFF
v_call: TRBV18; cdr3_aa: CASSPGDRVFDEQYF
v_call: TRBV5-6; cdr3_aa: CASRPGQGARYGYTF
v_call: TRBV5-4; cdr3_aa: CASSLVNTDTQYF
v_call: TRBV7-7; cdr3_aa: CASSLLAGGHTGELFF
v_call: TRBV7-9; cdr3_aa: CASSSGGGYNSPLHF
v_call: TRBV9; cdr3_aa: CASSVAGSPLHF